This passage covers 30 T cell receptor beta chains from one sample sequenced in a study of blood T cells in healthy people across ages. Sample-barcoded 5' priming and a J-beta primer mix drove a second PCR of about 7 to 11 cycles. One entry per CDR3 protein results from TCRdb running MiXCR on the 5' RACE reads. The sample records 1,800,000 or so distinct CDR3 sequences, approximately 39% being singletons. Specimen: blood. These receptors were taken from a human donor in good health.

The chain has TRBV7-9 and TRBJ2-1, with D tentatively TRBD1 (5 bases). The CDR3 totals 13 residues. Germline V gene lookup returns CDR1 SEHNR and CDR2 FQNEAQ (reference sequence). Trimming left V 5 bases short and J 5 bases short, with 10 bases between. In DNA form, the CDR3 reads TGTGCCAGCAGCCACTGGGGCGACAATGAGCAGTTCTTC. Its protein is CASSHWGDNEQFF.

This clonotype was found a few times. This chain uses TRBV20-1 with TRBJ2-3; maybe TRBD2 (5 bases). This CDR3 has 16 residues. Trimming removed 1 base from V and 4 bases from J, with 18 bases in between. CDR1 and CDR2 from the germline V gene are DFQATT and SNEGSKA (reference sequence). In DNA form, the CDR3 reads TGCAGTGCTAGAGGGGTAATGGCTAGCATTGCAGATACGCAGTATTTT. It specifies CSARGVMASIADTQYF.

This clonotype was recorded once. CDR3 bases: TGTGCCAGCAGCCATCGTAGCGGGAAAGTCGATACGCAGTATTTT. The encoded protein is CASSHRSGKVDTQYF. V gene TRBV3-1 combines with J gene TRBJ2-3; 8 nucleotides agree with TRBD2. The J segment lost 6 bases and the V segment lost 3 bases, leaving 8 bases of the junction unmatched. CDR1 is LGHDT and CDR2 is YNNKEL in the germline V gene (reference sequence). The CDR3 consists of 15 residues.

This clonotype showed up just a few times. The chain links TRBV6-5 to TRBJ2-1, with D possibly being TRBD2 (6 bases). The V gene lost 5 bases and the J gene lost 6 bases, with 8 bases spanning the gap. Germline V gene data show CDR1 as MNHEY and CDR2 as SVGAGI. The CDR3 consists of 12 residues. CDR3 in amino acids: CASSRGVNEQFF. CDR3 nucleotide sequence: TGTGCCAGCAGTCGCGGGGTCAATGAGCAGTTCTTC.

This chain links TRBV5-6 with TRBJ1-2; D remains unclear. Per the germline V gene, CDR1 is SGHDT and CDR2 is YYEEEE. The CDR3 sequence is 11 residues long. Trimming left V 4 bases short and J 7 bases short, with 8 bases between. The CDR3 DNA is TGTGCCAGCAGCGGGTTAAGTGGCTACACCTTC. It translates to CASSGLSGYTF.

This clonotype has more than one count but fewer than ten. The chain links TRBV20-1 to TRBJ2-3; D is unresolved. This CDR3 is built from 12 residues. Between the trimmed V and J ends, which lost 3 bases and 6 bases, there was a span of 10 bases. Germline V CDR1 and CDR2: DFQATT, SNEGSKA (reference sequence). CDR3 residues: CSASNAADTQYF. CDR3 bases: TGCAGTGCTAGTAACGCCGCGGATACGCAGTATTTT.

This clonotype was counted between two and nine times. The chain combines TRBV12-3 or TRBV12-4 with TRBJ2-3, with 11 bases matching TRBD1. V shed 7 bases and J 4 bases; nucleotides not matched to a gene: 7. This CDR3 has 15 residues. CDR3 sequence reads: CASTDGQGAADTQYF. The CDR3, as DNA: TGTGCCAGCACCGACGGACAGGGGGCGGCAGATACGCAGTATTTT.

V is TRBV6-1 and J is TRBJ2-5; TRBD1 matches 9 bases. Germline V gene lookup returns CDR1 MNHNS and CDR2 SASEGT. The CDR3 is 17 amino acids. Germline trimming cut 6 bases from V and 5 bases from J; bases unmatched to any gene: 16. The CDR3 region has the DNA TGTGCCAGCAGCCGCCCCGCCGGGACAGGGAGTTCGGAGACCCAGTACTTC. Its protein is CASSRPAGTGSSETQYF.

The CDR3 coding sequence is TGTGCCAGCAGCGTAGGGTTGGCGGGGGGACGACAAGAGACCCAGTACTTC. Encoded protein: CASSVGLAGGRQETQYF. The rearrangement joins TRBV9 to TRBJ2-5; 8 bases agree with TRBD2. The CDR3 is 17 residues long. V lost 0 bases to trimming and J lost 2 bases; unmatched junction nucleotides: 9. Germline CDR1 and CDR2: SGDLS and YYNGEE.

This clonotype showed up just a few times. The V gene is TRBV5-1, the J gene TRBJ2-1; either TRBD1 or TRBD2 may fit D (6 bases each). The germline gives CDR1 SGHRS, CDR2 YFSETQ. Deletions cut 9 bases from V and 0 bases from J, with 19 bases between. This CDR3 is 16 amino acids long. CDR3 bases: TGCGCCACCCAAATCGGGGGCAACGACTCCTACAATGAGCAGTTCTTC. It is translated as CATQIGGNDSYNEQFF.

The rearrangement joins TRBV5-6 to TRBJ2-4; TRBD1 or TRBD2 may be the D gene (5 bases each). The V end lost 1 base, the J end lost 5 bases, and 7 bases lay between the germline ends. CDR1 and CDR2 from the germline V gene are SGHDT and YYEEEE. The CDR3 totals 13 residues. CDR3: CASSLRDENIQYF. The CDR3 nucleotides are TGTGCCAGCAGCTTGCGGGACGAAAACATTCAGTACTTC.

This chain connects TRBV7-3 to TRBJ1-1, with D possibly TRBD1 on 5 matching bases. From germline, CDR1 is SGHTA and CDR2 FQGTGA. With 5 bases removed from V and 11 bases from J, the gap between germline ends came to 18 bases. The CDR3 has 13 amino acids. The CDR3, as DNA: TGTGCCAGCAGCCGCGCGGGGGGAGATGAGGCTTTCTTT. The encoded protein is CASSRAGGDEAFF.

Only a few counts were recorded for this clonotype. The J gene is TRBJ2-5, the V gene TRBV24-1; perhaps TRBD1 as D (5 bases). The germline CDR1 and CDR2 sequences are KGHDR and SFDVKD. Trimming stripped 7 bases from V and 2 bases from J, with 10 bases between. There are 13 residues in the CDR3. Here the CDR3 reads CATRNQGQETQYF. As DNA, the CDR3 is TGTGCCACCAGGAACCAGGGTCAAGAGACCCAGTACTTC.

This clonotype was counted only a few times. The chain links TRBV4-3 to TRBJ2-7; 8 nucleotides align to TRBD1. V shed 3 bases, J shed 3 bases, and the junction held 7 bases outside the gene matches. The germline V gene encodes CDR1 LGHNA and CDR2 YSLEER. The CDR3 totals 15 residues. The CDR3: CASSQAPGGLYEQYF. The DNA of the CDR3 is TGCGCCAGCAGCCAGGCCCCAGGGGGCCTCTACGAGCAGTACTTC.

The rearrangement uses TRBV5-6 and TRBJ2-4; D gene unclear. TRBJ2-5 explains the end of the DNA better; the J call may be wrong. CDR3 size: 15 residues. CDR1 is SGHDT and CDR2 is YYEEEE in the germline V gene. The CDR3 is CASSLNLLGLETQYF. The DNA of the CDR3 is TGTGCCAGCAGCTTGAATCTTTTGGGGTTGGAGACCCAGTACTTC.

This clonotype was detected a few times. CDR3 in amino acids: CASSLAGTLSYERYF. As DNA, the CDR3 is TGTGCCAGCAGCTTAGCCGGGACACTCTCCTACGAGCGGTACTTC. J is TRBJ2-4 and V is TRBV7-8; a possible D gene is TRBD1 (6 bases). The CDR3 length is 15 residues. Trimming cost V 0 bases and J 15 bases, with 21 bases left between them. Germline V CDR1 and CDR2: SGHVS, FQNEAQ.

The chain couples TRBV20-1 to TRBJ2-7, with 14 nucleotides matching TRBD2. Trimming took 2 bases from V and 4 from J; bases not matched to a gene: 4. Germline assignment: CDR1 DFQATT and CDR2 SNEGSKA (reference sequence). The CDR3 length is 15 residues. The CDR3 reads CSARRLAGGSYEQYF. CDR3 nucleotide sequence: TGCAGTGCTAGACGACTAGCGGGGGGGTCGTACGAGCAGTACTTC.

This clonotype was seen once. This sequence joins TRBV5-1 and TRBJ1-2; 7 nucleotides line up with TRBD1. The germline V gene has CDR1 SGHRS and CDR2 YFSETQ. This CDR3 has 15 amino acids. The J segment lost 6 bases and the V segment lost 0 bases, leaving 8 bases of the junction unmatched. CDR3: CASSLESRGVDGYTF. In nucleotides, the CDR3 is TGCGCCAGCAGCTTGGAATCCAGGGGGGTCGATGGCTACACCTTC. Together with reference TRBV5-1 and TRBJ1-2, the CDR3 gives the full variable domain: KAGVTQTPRYLIKTRGQQVTLSCSPISGHRSVSWYQQTPGQGLQFLFEYFSETQRNKGNFPGRFSGRQFSNSRSEMNVSTLELGDSALYLCASSLESRGVDGYTFGSGTRLTVV.

This sequence joins TRBV9 and TRBJ2-1; 7 nucleotides agree with TRBD1. The CDR3 spans 13 residues. The junction had 4 bases not matched to a gene; V was cut back by 0 bases and J by 10 bases. Germline V gene data show CDR1 as SGDLS and CDR2 as YYNGEE. CDR3 residues: CASSVDTRGEQFF. The CDR3 nucleotides read TGTGCCAGCAGCGTAGATACCAGGGGGGAGCAGTTCTTC.

This clonotype was observed at least ten times. J is TRBJ1-1 and V is TRBV29-1; 10 nucleotides agree with TRBD1. CDR1 and CDR2 (germline): SQVTM, ANQGSEA. J lost 5 bases, V lost 5 bases, and 5 bases had no gene match. The CDR3 loop spans 13 amino acids. The CDR3 spells CSVSTGGNTEAFF. The CDR3 bases are TGCAGCGTTTCGACAGGGGGCAATACTGAAGCTTTCTTT. The entire variable domain, with the rest obtained from reference TRBV29-1 and TRBJ1-1, is as follows: SAVISQKPSRDICQRGTSLTIQCQVDSQVTMMFWYRQQPGQSLTLIATANQGSEATYESGFVIDKFPISRPNLTFSTLTVSNMSPEDSSIYLCSVSTGGNTEAFFGQGTRLTVV.

The genes are TRBV14 and TRBJ1-1; D gene unclear. The V end was cut by 4 bases, the J end by 6 bases, with 12 bases between. From germline, CDR1 is SGHDN and CDR2 FVKESK. The CDR3 length is 13 residues. DNA for the CDR3: TGTGCCAGCAGCCGAGAAGGGTGGGCTGAAGCTTTCTTT. Amino acid sequence: CASSREGWAEAFF.

The chain uses TRBV20-1 and TRBJ2-1, with 10 bases aligning to TRBD1. V was pared by 4 bases and J by 9 bases, with 9 bases of the junction left unmatched. The germline gives CDR1 DFQATT, CDR2 SNEGSKA (reference sequence). This CDR3 has 14 residues. This CDR3 reads CSANDRGPITEQFF. DNA for the CDR3: TGCAGTGCTAATGACAGGGGGCCCATAACTGAGCAGTTCTTC.

The DNA of the CDR3 is TGTGCCAGCAGCTTAACAGCTTTCTCCTACAATGAGCAGTACTTC. Residues: CASSLTAFSYNEQYF. The chain has TRBV5-5 and TRBJ2-1; D remains unclear. Judging by the DNA end, TRBJ2-7 fits better; the J call may be wrong. Germline V gives CDR1 SGHKS, CDR2 YYEKEE (reference sequence). There are 15 residues in the CDR3.

The table lists this clonotype with a few counts. V usage is TRBV29-1 and J usage is TRBJ1-1, with D possibly being TRBD1 (5 bases). In germline, CDR1 is SQVTM, CDR2 ANQGSEA. The CDR3 sequence is 12 residues long. The V gene lost 6 bases and the J gene lost 10 bases, with 18 bases spanning the gap. CDR3 amino acids: CSVLMGRGRAFF. The CDR3 bases are TGCAGCGTCCTCATGGGCCGGGGGAGAGCTTTCTTT.

The J gene is TRBJ1-1, the V gene TRBV29-1; 10 nucleotides match TRBD1. CDR3 length: 14 amino acids. Germline CDR1 is SQVTM and CDR2 is ANQGSEA. J lost 3 bases, V lost 4 bases, and 5 bases had no gene match. CDR3 loop: CSVARQGAHTEAFF. In nucleotides, the CDR3 is TGCAGCGTTGCCCGACAGGGGGCGCACACTGAAGCTTTCTTT.

The chain carries TRBV29-1 and TRBJ2-3; D is tentatively TRBD1 or TRBD2 (6 bases each). Trimming stripped 4 bases from V and 2 bases from J, with 10 bases between. The CDR3 covers 13 residues. Germline V gene data show CDR1 as SQVTM and CDR2 as ANQGSEA. CDR3 in amino acids: CSVVGGDTDTQYF. The DNA of the CDR3 is TGCAGCGTTGTGGGGGGCGACACAGATACGCAGTATTTT.

The chain carries TRBV6-2 or TRBV6-3 and TRBJ2-5; TRBD2 aligns across 8 bases. The V segment lost 2 bases and the J segment 5 bases; nucleotides outside the gene matches: 13. This CDR3 region has 17 residues. Per the germline V gene, CDR1 is MNHEY and CDR2 is SVGEGT. CDR3 coding DNA: TGTGCCAGCAGTTACACCGAAAGACCGGGACTAGGGGAGACCCAGTACTTC. As protein: CASSYTERPGLGETQYF.

This clonotype was picked up a small number of times. The chain's CDR3 is CASRNIGRTLYEQYF. The CDR3 DNA follows: TGTGCCAGCAGAAATATTGGCAGAACTCTCTACGAGCAGTACTTC. J is TRBJ2-7 and V is TRBV27; no reliable D call. CDR3 length equals 15 residues. Looked up from germline, CDR1 is MNHEY and CDR2 is SMNVEV (reference sequence). Trimming took 6 bases from V and 3 from J, leaving 18 bases between them.

The chain employs TRBV20-1 and TRBJ2-5, with unresolved D. The CDR3 has 14 residues. V dropped 6 bases and J dropped 0 bases, with 14 bases sitting between them. Germline CDR1 reads DFQATT; CDR2 reads SNEGSKA (reference sequence). Here the CDR3 reads CSAFPLEYQETQYF. The CDR3 DNA is TGCAGTGCCTTCCCCCTAGAGTACCAAGAGACCCAGTACTTC.

DNA for the CDR3: TGTGCCAGCTCTGTAGGGTTGAGGTCAGATACGCAGTATTTT. Translated: CASSVGLRSDTQYF. V is TRBV12-3 or TRBV12-4 and J is TRBJ2-3; no clear D. Deletions cut 8 bases from V and 4 bases from J, with 16 bases between. This CDR3 has 14 residues.